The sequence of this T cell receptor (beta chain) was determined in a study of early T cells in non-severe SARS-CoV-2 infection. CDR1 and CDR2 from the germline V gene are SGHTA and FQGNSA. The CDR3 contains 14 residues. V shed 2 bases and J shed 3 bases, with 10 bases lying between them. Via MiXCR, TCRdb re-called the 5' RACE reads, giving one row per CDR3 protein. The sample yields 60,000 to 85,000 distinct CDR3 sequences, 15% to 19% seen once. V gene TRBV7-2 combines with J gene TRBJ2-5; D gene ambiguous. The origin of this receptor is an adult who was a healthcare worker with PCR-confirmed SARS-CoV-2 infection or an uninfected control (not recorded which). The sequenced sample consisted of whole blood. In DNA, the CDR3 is TGTGCCAGCAGCTTAAGTTGGCTTAAAGAGACCCAGTACTTC. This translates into CASSLSWLKETQYF.